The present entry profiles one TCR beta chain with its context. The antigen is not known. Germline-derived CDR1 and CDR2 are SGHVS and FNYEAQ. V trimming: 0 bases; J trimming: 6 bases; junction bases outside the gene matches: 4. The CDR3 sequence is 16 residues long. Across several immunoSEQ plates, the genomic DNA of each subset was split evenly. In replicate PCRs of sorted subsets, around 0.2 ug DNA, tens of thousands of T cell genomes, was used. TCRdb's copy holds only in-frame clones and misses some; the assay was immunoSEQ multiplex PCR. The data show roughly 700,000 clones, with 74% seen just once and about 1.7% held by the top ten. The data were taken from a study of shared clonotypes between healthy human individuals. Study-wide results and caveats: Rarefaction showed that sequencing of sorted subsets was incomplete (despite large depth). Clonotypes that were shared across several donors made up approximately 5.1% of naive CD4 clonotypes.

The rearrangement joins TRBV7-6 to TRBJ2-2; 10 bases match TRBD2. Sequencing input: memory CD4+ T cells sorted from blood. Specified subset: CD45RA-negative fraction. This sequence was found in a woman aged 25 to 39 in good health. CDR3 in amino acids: CASSLAGLAGAGELFF. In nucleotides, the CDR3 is TGTGCCAGCAGCTTAGCTGGTCTAGCGGGAGCCGGGGAGCTGTTTTTT.